The clone carrying this TCR beta chain was seen a handful of times. Using a J-beta primer mix together with a sample-barcoded 5' primer, a second PCR was run for about 7 to 12 cycles. Samples each returned at least 3 million CDR3-containing paired-end reads. TCRdb re-analysed the 5' RACE reads in MiXCR, keeping a single row per CDR3 protein. This table holds some 1.6 million distinct CDR3 sequences, about 35% found once. The data were taken from a study of blood T cells in healthy people across ages. The CDR3 spans 15 residues. V dropped 7 bases and J dropped 6; count of bases not matched to a gene: 13. Per the germline V gene, CDR1 is MNHEY and CDR2 is SMNVEV (reference sequence).

Source material: blood. The clonotype was recovered from a woman between 25 and 40 years old in good health. This chain links TRBV27 with TRBJ1-2, with 8 bases that match TRBD1. Here the CDR3 DNA reads TGTGCCAGCACCCTGTACGGGACAGGATACCATGGCTACACCTTC. Encoded protein: CASTLYGTGYHGYTF.